The 18 T cell receptor beta chains reported below all come from one sample, sequenced in a study of T cells of healthy individuals. From the 5' RACE reads, TCRdb called clonotypes with MiXCR, one entry per CDR3 protein. Among 63,000 or so distinct CDR3 sequences listed, about 16% were seen once. The origin of the receptors is a human donor in good health.

This clonotype has a handful of counts. The chain is built from TRBV30 and TRBJ2-5; 8 bases are a match to TRBD1. J lost 7 bases, V lost 7 bases, and 5 bases had no gene match. Germline V gene sequence: CDR1 GTSNPN, CDR2 SVGIG (reference sequence). The CDR3 has 11 amino acids. The CDR3 nucleotides are TGTGCCTTGGGACAGGTTGGGACCCAGTACTTC. This sequence encodes CALGQVGTQYF.

This clonotype appeared many times. The rearrangement uses TRBV28 and TRBJ2-6; D may be TRBD2 (5 bases). Germline V gene data show CDR1 as MDHEN and CDR2 as SYDVKM. V gave up 1 base and J gave up 0 bases, with 7 bases separating them. The CDR3 is made up of 16 amino acids. The CDR3 loop is CASSLLRDSGANVLTF. The CDR3 DNA sequence: TGTGCCAGCAGTTTATTGAGGGACTCTGGGGCCAACGTCCTGACTTTC.

This clonotype has more than one count but fewer than ten. This chain joins TRBV28 and TRBJ2-3, with a weak D call TRBD1 (5 bases). Trimming shortened V by 8 bases and J by 2 bases, and 17 bases separated the two germline ends. CDR1 is MDHEN and CDR2 is SYDVKM in the germline V gene. The CDR3 is 15 residues long. The CDR3 region has the DNA TGTGCCAGCCAAAGTGGGGCAGAGCACACAGATACGCAGTATTTT. This sequence encodes CASQSGAEHTDTQYF.

This clonotype was picked up a small number of times. The V and J genes are TRBV25-1 and TRBJ2-7; D call uncertain. Looked up from germline, CDR1 is MGHDK and CDR2 is SYGVNS. There are 15 residues in the CDR3. Deletions cut 4 bases from V and 0 bases from J, with 13 bases between. CDR3 in DNA: TGTGCCAGCAGTGTTTGGAGAGGCAACTCCTACGAGCAGTACTTC. It translates to CASSVWRGNSYEQYF.

This clonotype appeared many times. This sequence joins TRBV6-4 and TRBJ2-3, with 8 bases fitting TRBD2. Trimming removed 10 bases from V and 2 bases from J; junction bases left unmatched: 11. The CDR3 has 15 residues. In germline, CDR1 is MRHNA, CDR2 SNTAGT. CDR3 amino acids: CATKETSEPTDTQYF. CDR3 nucleotides: TGTGCCACAAAGGAGACTAGCGAACCCACAGATACGCAGTATTTT.

This clonotype occurred many times. The genes are TRBV20-1 and TRBJ2-7; tentatively, D is TRBD1 (6 bases). The CDR3 is made up of 13 amino acids. The V end lost 3 bases, the J end lost 2 bases, and 11 bases lay between the germline ends. Germline lookup yields CDR1 DFQATT and CDR2 SNEGSKA (reference sequence). This CDR3 reads CSASQGFPYEQYF. The CDR3 DNA sequence: TGCAGTGCTAGCCAGGGGTTTCCCTACGAGCAGTACTTC.

This clonotype came up many times. The rearrangement links TRBV6-5 to TRBJ2-1, with TRBD2 matching over 7 bases. The CDR3 contains 15 residues. CDR1 and CDR2 (germline): MNHEY, SVGAGI. With 5 bases clipped from V and 6 bases from J, the junction kept 10 bases outside the gene matches. CDR3 in DNA: TGTGCCAGCAGTACCAGGACTAGAGGGCCCAATGAGCAGTTCTTC. It translates to CASSTRTRGPNEQFF.

CDR3 sequence reads: CASRNLPRTGELFF. The CDR3 region has the DNA TGTGCCAGCAGAAACTTACCGAGGACCGGGGAGCTGTTTTTT. V usage is TRBV6-5 and J usage is TRBJ2-2; D unresolved. Germline V lookup: CDR1 MNHEY, CDR2 SVGAGI. V was clipped by 6 bases and J by 5 bases, with 13 bases between them. The CDR3 is 14 amino acids.

The chain recombines TRBV4-1 with TRBJ2-2; the match to TRBD1 covers 10 bases. The J segment lost 3 bases and the V segment lost 1 base, leaving 11 bases of the junction unmatched. The CDR3 has 19 amino acids. Looked up from germline, CDR1 is MGHRA and CDR2 is YSYEKL. In nucleotides, the CDR3 is TGCGCCAGCAGCCAAGTGCCGGACAGGGGGAGAATCGACACCGGGGAGCTGTTTTTT. Its protein product is CASSQVPDRGRIDTGELFF.

This clonotype was picked up many times. The J gene is TRBJ1-1, the V gene TRBV11-2; 9 bases agree with TRBD1. CDR3 size: 13 residues. The germline V gene has CDR1 SGHAT and CDR2 FQNNGV. V lost 7 bases, J lost 7 bases, and 7 bases stayed unmatched. The CDR3 DNA sequence: TGTGCCAGCACCAAATCGACAGGGGGTGAAGCTTTCTTT. As protein: CASTKSTGGEAFF.

The CDR3 protein is CSVVPSGGRDTQYF. CDR3 nucleotides: TGCAGCGTTGTCCCTAGCGGAGGGCGGGATACGCAGTATTTT. The rearrangement joins TRBV29-1 to TRBJ2-3, with 7 positions matching TRBD2. Per germline, CDR1 SQVTM and CDR2 ANQGSEA. This CDR3 comprises 14 residues. Germline trimming cut 4 bases from V and 6 bases from J; bases unmatched to any gene: 10.

This clonotype was detected only a few times. The rearrangement links TRBV12-3 or TRBV12-4 to TRBJ1-2; a possible D gene is TRBD1 (6 bases). The CDR3 extends over 13 amino acids. The V end was cut by 7 bases, the J end by 6 bases, with 15 bases between. CDR3 nucleotide sequence: TGTGCCAGCACCATTACAGGGTCAAATGGCTACACCTTC. It encodes CASTITGSNGYTF.

Ten or more counts support this clonotype. The chain employs TRBV3-1 and TRBJ2-3, with D unclear. The CDR3 has 14 residues. Trimming took off 1 base at V and 0 bases at J, with 5 bases between the two ends. The germline V gene encodes CDR1 LGHDT and CDR2 YNNKEL (reference sequence). This CDR3 is CASSQGPSTDTQYF. CDR3 nucleotide sequence: TGTGCCAGCAGCCAAGGCCCTAGCACAGATACGCAGTATTTT.

This clonotype occurred a few times. The chain carries TRBV14 and TRBJ2-1; 12 nucleotides align to TRBD2. The germline V gene has CDR1 SGHDN and CDR2 FVKESK. The CDR3 is 15 residues long. V was pared by 4 bases and J by 3 bases, with 1 base of the junction left unmatched. CDR3 region: CASSRLAGDYNEQFF. The CDR3, as DNA: TGTGCCAGCAGCCGACTAGCGGGAGACTACAATGAGCAGTTCTTC.

For this clonotype: The conserved closing phenylalanine or tryptophan is absent in this CDR3, likely reflecting a read error. The chain is built from TRBV29-1 and TRBJ2-3, with 8 nucleotides matching TRBD2. This CDR3 has 15 amino acids. CDR1 SQVTM and CDR2 ANQGSEA come from the germline V gene. With V trimmed by 1 base and J by 2 bases, 5 bases remained unmatched. CDR3 loop: CSVEGRTSYTDTQYL. CDR3 bases: TGCAGCGTTGAAGGGCGGACTAGCTACACAGATACGCAGTATCTT.

In this sample, this clonotype turned up many times. The chain employs TRBV11-2 and TRBJ1-3, with D unresolved. The CDR3 extends over 12 amino acids. Germline CDR1 SGHAT, CDR2 FQNNGV. V shed 3 bases and J shed 7 bases, with 7 bases lying between them. For the CDR3, the DNA is TGTGCCAGCAGCTTTCACTCTAACACCATATATTTT. Encoded protein: CASSFHSNTIYF.

The rearrangement joins TRBV2 to TRBJ2-5; tentatively, D is TRBD1 or TRBD2 (5 bases each). Per germline, CDR1 SNHLY and CDR2 FYNNEI. There are 16 residues in the CDR3. Deletions cut 5 bases from V and 1 base from J, with 17 bases between. CDR3 nucleotides: TGTGCCAGCAGTCGGGACCACACCCCGCCCCAAGAGACCCAGTACTTC. Translating it yields CASSRDHTPPQETQYF.

CDR3 in DNA: TGTGCCAGCAGTTCCATTGCGGGAGGGACAGATACGCAGTATTTT. This encodes CASSSIAGGTDTQYF. The chain couples TRBV7-6 to TRBJ2-3; 9 nucleotides line up with TRBD2. Germline V gives CDR1 SGHVS, CDR2 FNYEAQ. V was pared by 6 bases and J by 3 bases, with 7 bases of the junction left unmatched. The length of the CDR3 is 15 residues.